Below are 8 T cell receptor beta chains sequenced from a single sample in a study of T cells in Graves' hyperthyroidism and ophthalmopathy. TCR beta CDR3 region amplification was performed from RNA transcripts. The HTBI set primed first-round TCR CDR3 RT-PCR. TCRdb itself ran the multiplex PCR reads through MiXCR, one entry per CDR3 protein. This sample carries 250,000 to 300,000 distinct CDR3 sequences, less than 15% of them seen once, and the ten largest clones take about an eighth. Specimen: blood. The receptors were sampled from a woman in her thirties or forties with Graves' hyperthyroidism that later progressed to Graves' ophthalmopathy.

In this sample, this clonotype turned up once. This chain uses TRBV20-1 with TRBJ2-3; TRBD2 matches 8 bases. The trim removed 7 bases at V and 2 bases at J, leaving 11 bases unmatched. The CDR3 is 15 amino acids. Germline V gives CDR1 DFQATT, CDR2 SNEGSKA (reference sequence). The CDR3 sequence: CSVERASGYTDTQYF. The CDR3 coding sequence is TGCAGTGTCGAACGGGCTAGCGGGTACACAGATACGCAGTATTTT.

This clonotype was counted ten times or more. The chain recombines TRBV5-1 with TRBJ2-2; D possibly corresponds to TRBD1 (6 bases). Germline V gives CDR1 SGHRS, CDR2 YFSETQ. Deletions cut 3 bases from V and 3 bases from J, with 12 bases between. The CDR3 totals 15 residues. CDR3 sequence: CASSSQGKDTGELFF. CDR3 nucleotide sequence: TGCGCCAGCAGCTCCCAGGGGAAGGACACCGGGGAGCTGTTTTTT. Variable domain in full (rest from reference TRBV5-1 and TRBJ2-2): KAGVTQTPRYLIKTRGQQVTLSCSPISGHRSVSWYQQTPGQGLQFLFEYFSETQRNKGNFPGRFSGRQFSNSRSEMNVSTLELGDSALYLCASSSQGKDTGELFFGEGSRLTVL.

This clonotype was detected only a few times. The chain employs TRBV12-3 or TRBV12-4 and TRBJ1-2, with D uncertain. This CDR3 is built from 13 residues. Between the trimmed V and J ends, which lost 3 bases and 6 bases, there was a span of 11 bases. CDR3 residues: CASSFISTDGYTF. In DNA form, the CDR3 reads TGTGCCAGCAGTTTTATTTCGACGGATGGCTACACCTTC.

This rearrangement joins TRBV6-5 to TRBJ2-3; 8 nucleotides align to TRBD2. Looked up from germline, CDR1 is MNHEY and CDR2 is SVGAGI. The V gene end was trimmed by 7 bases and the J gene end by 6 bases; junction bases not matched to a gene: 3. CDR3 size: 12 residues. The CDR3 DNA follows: TGTGCCAGCACCCGGGGGGGGGATACGCAGTATTTT. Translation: CASTRGGDTQYF.

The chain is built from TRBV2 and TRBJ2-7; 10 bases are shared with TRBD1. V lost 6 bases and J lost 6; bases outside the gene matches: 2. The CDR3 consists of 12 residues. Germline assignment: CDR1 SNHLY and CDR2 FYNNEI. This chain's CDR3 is CASRRTGGEQYF. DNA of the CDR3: TGTGCCAGCAGGAGGACAGGGGGCGAGCAGTACTTC. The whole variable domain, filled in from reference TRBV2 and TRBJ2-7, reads EPEVTQTPSHQVTQMGQEVILRCVPISNHLYFYWYRQILGQKVEFLVSFYNNEISEKSEIFDDQFSVERPDGSNFTLKIRSTKLEDSAMYFCASRRTGGEQYFGPGTRLTVT.

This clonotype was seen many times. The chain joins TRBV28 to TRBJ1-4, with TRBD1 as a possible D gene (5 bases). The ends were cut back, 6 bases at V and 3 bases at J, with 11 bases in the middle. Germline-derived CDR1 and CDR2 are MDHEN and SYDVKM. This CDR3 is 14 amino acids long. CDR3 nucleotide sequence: TGTGCCAGCAGGGGGGGGTCGGCTAATGAAAAACTGTTTTTT. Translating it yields CASRGGSANEKLFF.

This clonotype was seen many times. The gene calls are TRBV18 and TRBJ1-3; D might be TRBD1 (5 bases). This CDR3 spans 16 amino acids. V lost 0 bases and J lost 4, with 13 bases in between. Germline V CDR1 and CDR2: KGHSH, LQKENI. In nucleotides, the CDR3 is TGTGCCAGCTCACCACCCGGAGGGGCCGAGGGAAACACCATATATTTT. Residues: CASSPPGGAEGNTIYF.

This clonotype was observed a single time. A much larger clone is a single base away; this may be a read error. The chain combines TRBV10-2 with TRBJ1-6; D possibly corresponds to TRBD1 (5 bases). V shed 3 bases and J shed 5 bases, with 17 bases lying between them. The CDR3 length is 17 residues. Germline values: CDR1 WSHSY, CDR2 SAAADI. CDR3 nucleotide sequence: TGCGCCAGCAGTGAAGTAAAGGGGAGGTCTAATAATTCACCCCTCCACTTT. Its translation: CASSEVKGRSNNSPLHF.